This entry lists 26 T cell receptor beta chains sequenced from one sample in a study of T-cell memory formation after mild COVID-19. MiXCR, run by TCRdb on the 5' RACE reads, gives a single entry per CDR3 protein. The data hold fewer than 50,000 distinct CDR3 sequences, with approximately 7% observed a single time. Input material: PBMCs or a T cell subset sorted from them (not recorded which). These receptors all come from an adult who had mild COVID-19 (a few samples of this study predate the infection). Cell type and time point are not known.

This clonotype is a singleton in its sample. The rearrangement links TRBV6-5 to TRBJ2-7; TRBD1 matches at 7 bases. CDR1 is MNHEY, CDR2 SVGAGI, per germline. The V gene end was trimmed by 5 bases and the J gene end by 7 bases; junction bases not matched to a gene: 11. This CDR3 is built from 14 residues. The CDR3 DNA reads TGTGCCAGCAGTACCGGGACAGAGGTGTGGGAGCAGTACTTC. Translating it yields CASSTGTEVWEQYF.

This clonotype was seen a few times. V gene TRBV6-1 combines with J gene TRBJ1-1, with a possible D match to TRBD1 (5 bases). Germline V gene sequence: CDR1 MNHNS, CDR2 SASEGT. V was pared by 3 bases and J by 2 bases, with 22 bases between. This CDR3 is 18 amino acids long. In nucleotides, the CDR3 is TGTGCCAGCAGTGAGATGATGCGGTCAGGGACCCTCAACACTGAAGCTTTCTTT. Translated: CASSEMMRSGTLNTEAFF.

The chain uses TRBV11-2 and TRBJ2-1; D gene ambiguous. The germline gives CDR1 SGHAT, CDR2 FQNNGV. This CDR3 is 13 amino acids long. V was shortened by 7 bases and J by 0 bases, with 7 bases between the two germline ends. CDR3 nucleotides: TGTGCCAGCAAGGCGAGCTCCTACAATGAGCAGTTCTTC. Translated, it gives CASKASSYNEQFF. The full variable domain, with the rest looked up from reference TRBV11-2 and TRBJ2-1, is EAGVAQSPRYKIIEKRQSVAFWCNPISGHATLYWYQQILGQGPKLLIQFQNNGVVDDSQLPKDRFSAERLKGVDSTLKIQPAKLEDSAVYLCASKASSYNEQFFGPGTRLTVL.

The table lists this clonotype with many counts. V is TRBV6-1 and J is TRBJ2-6; D uncertain. Germline-derived CDR1 and CDR2 are MNHNS and SASEGT. The CDR3 loop spans 14 amino acids. Trimming removed 2 bases at V and 3 bases at J, with 5 bases between. CDR3 residues: CASSERNGANVLTF. CDR3 bases: TGTGCCAGCAGTGAAAGAAATGGGGCCAACGTCCTGACTTTC.

This clonotype was observed at least ten times. The CDR3 nucleotides read TGTGCCAGCAGTTCAGGGTTCGGAGAGACCCAGTACTTC. The encoded protein is CASSSGFGETQYF. V gene TRBV11-3 combines with J gene TRBJ2-5; D perhaps matches TRBD1 (5 bases). The V and J ends lost 6 bases and 4 bases respectively, with 12 bases between them. The CDR3 length is 13 residues. The germline gives CDR1 SGHNT, CDR2 YENEEA.

V usage is TRBV18 and J usage is TRBJ1-1; no definite D call. V dropped 2 bases and J dropped 1 base, with 5 bases sitting between them. Germline CDR1 and CDR2: KGHSH and LQKENI. The length of the CDR3 is 13 residues. The CDR3 coding sequence is TGTGCCAGCTCACCAGGGCCGAACACTGAAGCTTTCTTT. Amino acid sequence: CASSPGPNTEAFF.

The chain employs TRBV20-1 and TRBJ2-1, with 10 bases matching TRBD2. The trim removed 6 bases at V and 9 bases at J, leaving 17 bases unmatched. The germline V gene has CDR1 DFQATT and CDR2 SNEGSKA (reference sequence). The CDR3 runs 16 residues. The DNA for the CDR3 is TGCAGTGCCCACCCCTTAGCGGGGGGTAGTAGGGGTGAGCAGTTCTTC. This sequence encodes CSAHPLAGGSRGEQFF.

This clonotype was detected ten times or more. V usage is TRBV7-9 and J usage is TRBJ1-2, with 8 positions matching TRBD1. The CDR3 spans 14 residues. V lost 4 bases, J lost 4 bases, and 5 bases stayed unmatched. Germline CDR1 SEHNR, CDR2 FQNEAQ (reference sequence). CDR3 protein: CASSSGQASYGYTF. For the CDR3, the DNA is TGTGCCAGCAGCTCGGGACAGGCCTCCTATGGCTACACCTTC.

Many counts were recorded for this clonotype. This chain links TRBV5-5 with TRBJ1-5; D gene uncertain. The V end lost 4 bases, the J end lost 0 bases, and 14 bases lay between the germline ends. This CDR3 region has 16 residues. CDR1 is SGHKS, CDR2 YYEKEE, per germline (reference sequence). CDR3: CASSPLGGDSNQPQHF. The CDR3 region has the DNA TGTGCCAGCAGCCCCCTTGGCGGGGATAGCAATCAGCCCCAGCATTTT. Supplemented by reference TRBV5-5 and TRBJ1-5, the full variable domain reads DAGVTQSPTHLIKTRGQQVTLRCSPISGHKSVSWYQQVLGQGPQFIFQYYEKEERGRGNFPDRFSARQFPNYSSELNVNALLLGDSALYLCASSPLGGDSNQPQHFGDGTRLSIL.

The V and J genes are TRBV7-6 and TRBJ2-2, with 8 bases identical to TRBD1. The germline CDR1 and CDR2 sequences are SGHVS and FNYEAQ. The CDR3 is 15 residues long. V was pared by 5 bases and J by 2 bases, with 4 bases of the junction left unmatched. In nucleotides, the CDR3 is TGTGCCAGCAGCCGGACAGGGTCAAACACCGGGGAGCTGTTTTTT. Protein sequence: CASSRTGSNTGELFF.

There are a few counts of this clonotype. This chain connects TRBV9 to TRBJ2-5; TRBD1 agrees at 8 bases. Germline CDR1 is SGDLS and CDR2 is YYNGEE. V gave up 4 bases and J gave up 4 bases; unmatched junction bases: 6. The CDR3 is 14 residues long. The CDR3 spells CASSKTGAGETQYF. As DNA, the CDR3 is TGTGCCAGCAGCAAGACAGGGGCGGGAGAGACCCAGTACTTC.

This clonotype has ten or more counts. The chain couples TRBV29-1 to TRBJ1-1; D is undetermined. The germline V gene has CDR1 SQVTM and CDR2 ANQGSEA. There are 13 residues in the CDR3. The V gene lost 4 bases and the J gene lost 0 bases, with 9 bases spanning the gap. The CDR3 DNA sequence: TGCAGCGTTGGTGAGACCATGAACACTGAAGCTTTCTTT. It translates to CSVGETMNTEAFF.

This clonotype was observed a few times. DNA for the CDR3: TGTGCCAGCAGTGAATTTATGGGGGGCGATACTGAAGCTTTCTTT. Its translation: CASSEFMGGDTEAFF. This chain joins TRBV2 and TRBJ1-1, with D possibly TRBD1 on 6 matching bases. Trimming pared 2 bases from V and 5 bases from J, leaving 15 bases between. This CDR3 region has 15 residues. Germline CDR1 reads SNHLY; CDR2 reads FYNNEI.

This clonotype came up many times. The chain links TRBV7-3 to TRBJ2-2; D gene ambiguous. The ends were cut back, 3 bases at V and 1 base at J, with 6 bases in the middle. CDR1 and CDR2 from the germline V gene are SGHTA and FQGTGA. This CDR3 has 14 residues. The CDR3 nucleotides read TGTGCCAGCAGCTTTACAGTGAACACCGGGGAGCTGTTTTTT. It is translated as CASSFTVNTGELFF.

The rearrangement joins TRBV7-9 to TRBJ2-7; a possible D gene is TRBD2 (6 bases). Germline assignment: CDR1 SEHNR and CDR2 FQNEAQ (reference sequence). The CDR3 has 13 residues. V lost 5 bases to trimming and J lost 1 base, with 9 bases between them. Here the CDR3 reads CASSRGTSYEQYF. CDR3 nucleotides: TGTGCCAGCAGCCGTGGGACTTCCTACGAGCAGTACTTC.

V usage is TRBV30 and J usage is TRBJ2-5; no clear D gene. CDR1 and CDR2 from the germline V gene are GTSNPN and SVGIG (reference sequence). CDR3 length: 13 residues. V gave up 2 bases and J gave up 7 bases, with 14 bases separating them. For the CDR3, the DNA is TGTGCCTGGAGTTACTCCCTCGACGGGACCCAGTACTTC. This sequence encodes CAWSYSLDGTQYF.

In its sample, this clonotype was seen a few times. The chain uses TRBV12-3 or TRBV12-4 and TRBJ1-3; possibly TRBD1 for D (5 bases). Between the trimmed V and J ends, which lost 4 bases and 3 bases, there was a span of 10 bases. The CDR3 totals 14 residues. The CDR3, as DNA: TGTGCCAGCAGTTCCAGGGTGGGTGGAAACACCATATATTTT. This gives the protein CASSSRVGGNTIYF.

This clonotype occurred many times. The V call is TRBV7-3, the J call TRBJ2-7; weak D call: TRBD1 (6 bases). This CDR3 spans 15 amino acids. CDR1 is SGHTA, CDR2 FQGTGA, per germline. Trimming removed 5 bases from V and 4 bases from J, with 18 bases in between. DNA for the CDR3: TGTGCCAGCAGCGTCAGTACAGGGAAACAATACGAGCAGTACTTC. Its protein product is CASSVSTGKQYEQYF.

This clonotype was seen a handful of times. The chain combines TRBV29-1 with TRBJ2-3; D gene unclear. Germline lookup yields CDR1 SQVTM and CDR2 ANQGSEA. Trimming shortened V by 5 bases and J by 6 bases, and 15 bases separated the two germline ends. There are 13 residues in the CDR3. The CDR3 DNA follows: TGCAGCGTTTGCGTTGTCGCAGTGGATACGCAGTATTTT. Translation: CSVCVVAVDTQYF.

This clonotype was detected ten times or more. The V and J genes are TRBV19 and TRBJ2-5; D remains ambiguous. The CDR3 loop spans 14 amino acids. Germline loops: CDR1 LNHDA, CDR2 SQIVND (reference sequence). V was trimmed by 5 bases and J by 1 base, leaving 11 bases between them. This chain's CDR3 is CASSQRVGQETQYF. In DNA form, the CDR3 reads TGTGCCAGTAGTCAACGGGTAGGCCAAGAGACCCAGTACTTC. Supplemented by reference TRBV19 and TRBJ2-5, the full variable domain reads DGGITQSPKYLFRKEGQNVTLSCEQNLNHDAMYWYRQDPGQGLRLIYYSQIVNDFQKGDIAEGYSVSREKKESFPLTVTSAQKNPTAFYLCASSQRVGQETQYFGPGTRLLVL.

This clonotype was observed many times. The chain carries TRBV7-2 and TRBJ2-1, with TRBD1 matching over 11 bases. This CDR3 is 15 amino acids long. Germline CDR1 and CDR2: SGHTA and FQGNSA. The V segment lost 5 bases and the J segment 4 bases; nucleotides outside the gene matches: 4. The CDR3 DNA reads TGTGCCAGCAGCGCGGGACAGGGGGGATACAATGAGCAGTTCTTC. It is translated as CASSAGQGGYNEQFF.

In its sample, this clonotype was seen many times. This sequence joins TRBV7-8 and TRBJ2-3, with D hard to call. Germline loops: CDR1 SGHVS, CDR2 FQNEAQ. CDR3 length: 12 residues. Deletions cut 2 bases from V and 6 bases from J, with 6 bases between. The CDR3 DNA is TGTGCCAGCAGCTTATGGTGGGATACGCAGTATTTT. Translated, it gives CASSLWWDTQYF.

This clonotype has a count of ten or more. This chain links TRBV7-2 with TRBJ1-1; the match to TRBD1 covers 9 bases. Trimming removed 4 bases from V and 2 bases from J; junction bases left unmatched: 8. This CDR3 has 16 amino acids. CDR1 and CDR2 from the germline V gene are SGHTA and FQGNSA. The CDR3 loop reads CASSYRGLAENTEAFF. The CDR3, as DNA: TGTGCCAGCAGCTACAGGGGGCTAGCGGAAAACACTGAAGCTTTCTTT.

This clonotype was detected many times. The chain links TRBV5-5 to TRBJ1-1, with D uncertain. CDR1 and CDR2 (germline): SGHKS, YYEKEE (reference sequence). V lost 0 bases to trimming and J lost 0 bases, with 9 bases between them. The CDR3 is 15 residues long. This CDR3 reads CASSLVLGMNTEAFF. The DNA of the CDR3 is TGTGCCAGCAGCTTGGTTTTGGGGATGAACACTGAAGCTTTCTTT.

A few counts support this clonotype. The chain couples TRBV2 to TRBJ2-3, with a weak D call TRBD2 (6 bases). The CDR3 is 15 residues long. Trimming removed 7 bases from V and 2 bases from J, with 16 bases in between. The germline CDR1 and CDR2 sequences are SNHLY and FYNNEI. The CDR3 DNA is TGTGCCAGCACCCCGTGGGGGGTTTCCACAGATACGCAGTATTTT. This codes for CASTPWGVSTDTQYF. Full variable domain (rest looked up from reference TRBV2 and TRBJ2-3): EPEVTQTPSHQVTQMGQEVILRCVPISNHLYFYWYRQILGQKVEFLVSFYNNEISEKSEIFDDQFSVERPDGSNFTLKIRSTKLEDSAMYFCASTPWGVSTDTQYFGPGTRLTVL.

This clonotype appeared many times. The J gene is TRBJ2-1, the V gene TRBV12-3 or TRBV12-4; TRBD1 might be the D (6 bases). This CDR3 spans 15 amino acids. Trimming cost V 3 bases and J 0 bases, with 9 bases left between them. CDR3 nucleotides: TGTGCCAGCAGTTTCGGGGACACCTCCTACAATGAGCAGTTCTTC. This codes for CASSFGDTSYNEQFF.